The 2 T cell receptor delta chains below all came from one sample that was sequenced in a study of Vδ1+ human thymocytes. Sequences come from RNA converted to cDNA by reverse transcription. CDR3 amplicons came from multiplex PCR with pooled V-gene forward and constant-region reverse primers. TCRdb repeated clone calling on the multiplex PCR reads with CATT. In the table there are 50,000 to 60,000 delta-chain clones, more than 13% of which are singletons. Overall study findings and caveats: Thymic TRG and TRD repertoires appeared highly polyclonal.

These receptors' targets are unknown. Sample: Vdelta1+ gamma-delta thymocytes from the thymus. Regarding subset: FACS-sorted CD3+ TCRalphabeta- TCRVdelta1+ TCRVdelta2- thymocytes. Every receptor here comes from a girl under three years old who had congenital heart surgery.

This clone has only a few counts. V gene TRDV1 combines with J gene TRDJ1; unclear D gene. The CDR3 totals 18 residues. Between the trimmed V and J ends, which lost 5 bases and 0 bases, there was a span of 22 bases. Germline V gene sequence: CDR1 TSWWSYY, CDR2 QGS. The DNA of the CDR3 is TGTGCTCTTGGGAAATCGTTCCCCTTTCCGACGTACACCGATAAACTCATCTTT. The encoded protein is CALGKSFPFPTYTDKLIF.

The rearrangement joins TRDV1 to TRDJ1; TRDD3 aligns across 7 bases. The CDR3 extends over 15 amino acids. After removal of 5 bases from V and 7 bases from J, the junction contained 13 bases not matched to a gene. Per the germline V gene, CDR1 is TSWWSYY and CDR2 is QGS. The CDR3 DNA reads as TGTGCTCTTGGGCTACGAACTGGGGATGCGACTAAACTCATCTTT. Encoded protein: CALGLRTGDATKLIF.